This passage covers 31 T cell receptor beta chains from one sample sequenced in a study of Graves' ophthalmopathy and Graves' hyperthyroidism. Scientists amplified the TCR beta CDR3 regions from RNA transcripts. The first-round RT-PCR employed HTBI primers together with the Qiagen OneStep RT-PCR kit. A multiplex PCR was then performed as the second round. TCRdb recomputed calls from the multiplex PCR reads with MiXCR, one row per CDR3 protein. Of over a million distinct CDR3 sequences listed, about two fifths are singletons. The sequencing input was peripheral blood or thyroid tissue (not recorded which). These TCRs come from an adult man with Graves' hyperthyroidism.

This clonotype appeared many times. The V call is TRBV20-1, the J call TRBJ2-7; tentatively, D is TRBD2 (6 bases). The V gene lost 5 bases and the J gene lost 3 bases, with 17 bases spanning the gap. The CDR3 has 14 residues. Per germline, CDR1 DFQATT and CDR2 SNEGSKA (reference sequence). The CDR3 nucleotides read TGCAGTGCTCCACGACTAGTCGGAAACTACGAGCAGTACTTC. It is translated as CSAPRLVGNYEQYF.

V is TRBV29-1 and J is TRBJ1-1; D call uncertain. CDR3 length: 15 residues. The V end lost 7 bases, the J end lost 0 bases, and 18 bases lay between the germline ends. The germline CDR1 and CDR2 sequences are SQVTM and ANQGSEA. CDR3 nucleotides: TGCAGCGCCAGCAGCCAAGCTGCACTGAACACTGAAGCTTTCTTT. Its protein is CSASSQAALNTEAFF.

The V gene is TRBV10-1, the J gene TRBJ2-7; D perhaps matches TRBD2 (5 bases). Trimming shortened V by 3 bases and J by 6 bases, and 15 bases separated the two germline ends. The CDR3 has 14 amino acids. Germline loops: CDR1 WNHNN, CDR2 SYGVQD (reference sequence). Here the CDR3 DNA reads TGCGCCAGCAGTGAAATTGGACTCCGCTTCGAGCAGTACTTC. Amino acid sequence: CASSEIGLRFEQYF.

This clonotype has at least ten counts. The genes are TRBV10-3 and TRBJ2-5, with no clear D. In germline, CDR1 is ENHRY, CDR2 SYGVKD. The CDR3 has 12 residues. V lost 4 bases and J 2 bases, leaving 5 bases between the germline ends. The CDR3 loop reads CAISGGQETQYF. The CDR3, as DNA: TGTGCCATCAGTGGGGGACAAGAGACCCAGTACTTC.

This clonotype has only a few counts. The J gene is TRBJ2-7, the V gene TRBV11-1, with D perhaps matching TRBD2 (6 bases). V dropped 7 bases and J dropped 6 bases, with 16 bases sitting between them. The CDR3 totals 13 residues. CDR1 and CDR2 (germline): SGHAT, FQDESV (reference sequence). CDR3 bases: TGTGCCAGCACAGCTCGAGGCGGGATCGAGCAGTACTTC. Its protein product is CASTARGGIEQYF.

Many counts were recorded for this clonotype. The chain couples TRBV5-1 to TRBJ1-6, with 10 bases identical to TRBD1. Per the germline V gene, CDR1 is SGHRS and CDR2 is YFSETQ. Unmatched junction bases numbered 6, after V lost 4 bases and J lost 5 bases. There are 16 residues in the CDR3. CDR3 loop: CASSPGQGFNNSPLHF. As DNA, the CDR3 is TGCGCCAGCAGCCCGGGACAGGGGTTCAATAATTCACCCCTCCACTTT.

There are many counts of this clonotype. The CDR3 spells CASMSDAETQYF. CDR3 sequence (DNA): TGTGCCAGCATGAGTGACGCGGAGACCCAGTACTTC. The genes are TRBV2 and TRBJ2-5; D ambiguous. Per the germline V gene, CDR1 is SNHLY and CDR2 is FYNNEI. V dropped 7 bases and J dropped 5 bases, with 11 bases sitting between them. The CDR3 consists of 12 residues. Looking up the rest from reference TRBV2 and TRBJ2-5 gives the full variable domain: EPEVTQTPSHQVTQMGQEVILRCVPISNHLYFYWYRQILGQKVEFLVSFYNNEISEKSEIFDDQFSVERPDGSNFTLKIRSTKLEDSAMYFCASMSDAETQYFGPGTRLLVL.

About this clonotype: The germline gene is not matched at one end of the junction; a read error may be the cause. The chain combines TRBV6-5 with TRBJ1-4; D is possibly TRBD1 (5 bases). The CDR3 sequence is 15 residues long. Per germline, CDR1 MNHEY and CDR2 SVGAGI. CDR3 protein: CARSYPGPSNEKLFF. CDR3 DNA: TGTGCCAGAAGTTATCCAGGGCCGTCTAATGAAAAACTGTTTTTT.

This clonotype was picked up many times. The chain couples TRBV29-1 to TRBJ1-2; D not resolved. The CDR3 has 11 residues. CDR1 is SQVTM and CDR2 is ANQGSEA in the germline V gene. The V gene lost 6 bases and the J gene lost 5 bases, with 10 bases spanning the gap. CDR3 sequence (DNA): TGCAGCGTAGCGACATCTTATGGCTACACCTTC. Protein: CSVATSYGYTF.

This rearrangement joins TRBV11-2 to TRBJ1-5; TRBD1 matches at 8 bases. CDR1 SGHAT and CDR2 FQNNGV come from the germline V gene. The length of the CDR3 is 16 residues. Trimming cost V 6 bases and J 4 bases; bases outside gene matches: 11. This CDR3 is CASRPRQGARNQPQHF. The CDR3 DNA follows: TGTGCCAGCAGGCCCAGGCAGGGGGCAAGGAATCAGCCCCAGCATTTT.

This clonotype has ten or more counts. This chain joins TRBV6-5 and TRBJ1-2, with a weak D call TRBD1 (5 bases). This CDR3 contains 13 residues. Germline V gene data show CDR1 as MNHEY and CDR2 as SVGAGI. Deletions cut 6 bases from V and 1 base from J, with 9 bases between. The CDR3 coding sequence is TGTGCCAGCAGGCTGACAGATAACTATGGCTACACCTTC. Protein: CASRLTDNYGYTF.

This clonotype was counted once. This chain connects TRBV7-9 to TRBJ1-1, with D possibly matching TRBD1 (5 bases). V lost 4 bases and J 6 bases, leaving 12 bases between the germline ends. From germline, CDR1 is SEHNR and CDR2 FQNEAQ (reference sequence). The CDR3 is made up of 13 amino acids. For the CDR3, the DNA is TGTGCCAGCAGCTCTACCCCGGGACCTGAAGCTTTCTTT. The encoded protein is CASSSTPGPEAFF.

This clonotype has at least ten counts. The chain links TRBV14 to TRBJ2-5; the D gene is possibly TRBD2 (6 bases). V lost 1 base and J 7 bases, leaving 10 bases between the germline ends. The length of the CDR3 is 13 residues. Germline V gene data show CDR1 as SGHDN and CDR2 as FVKESK. The DNA for the CDR3 is TGTGCCAGCAGCCAAGGGAGGGTACGGACCCAGTACTTC. Translated: CASSQGRVRTQYF.

Many counts were recorded for this clonotype. The V and J genes are TRBV2 and TRBJ2-5, with D maybe TRBD1 (6 bases). V shed 6 bases and J shed 2 bases, with 19 bases lying between them. CDR3 length: 16 residues. Germline CDR1 is SNHLY and CDR2 is FYNNEI. As DNA, the CDR3 is TGTGCCAGCAGCCCGGGACACAAGGGGTGGCAAGAGACCCAGTACTTC. It codes for CASSPGHKGWQETQYF.

V gene TRBV2 combines with J gene TRBJ2-5, with TRBD2 as a possible D gene (6 bases). This CDR3 contains 15 residues. V lost 5 bases and J lost 5, with 18 bases in between. Germline V lookup: CDR1 SNHLY, CDR2 FYNNEI. Written as DNA, the CDR3 is TGTGCCAGCAGTTTGGTTGGGGGGATCCTGGAGACCCAGTACTTC. Translated: CASSLVGGILETQYF. The full variable domain, with the rest looked up from reference TRBV2 and TRBJ2-5, is EPEVTQTPSHQVTQMGQEVILRCVPISNHLYFYWYRQILGQKVEFLVSFYNNEISEKSEIFDDQFSVERPDGSNFTLKIRSTKLEDSAMYFCASSLVGGILETQYFGPGTRLLVL.

This clonotype has more than one count but fewer than ten. This sequence joins TRBV9 and TRBJ2-7, with D possibly TRBD1 on 6 matching bases. Deletions cut 0 bases from V and 9 bases from J, with 19 bases between. The CDR3 length is 15 residues. Germline CDR1 and CDR2: SGDLS and YYNGEE. The CDR3 here is CASSVDGRGPSRQYF. For the CDR3, the DNA is TGTGCCAGCAGCGTAGATGGCAGGGGCCCTTCTAGGCAGTACTTC.

Regarding this clonotype: Likely a read error: the CDR3 ends without its conserved phenylalanine or tryptophan. Because the CDR3's place on the DNA is in doubt, the DNA is left out and the CDR3 is given as listed by TCRdb. The chain has TRBV10-3 and TRBJ1-1; the table's D call of TRBD1 was not tested on the DNA. CDR1 is ENHRY and CDR2 is SYGVKD in the germline V gene. The CDR3 sequence runs 8 residues, both termini included. CDR3 in amino acids: CAISERPV.

J is TRBJ2-5 and V is TRBV9; possibly TRBD2 for D (6 bases). The length of the CDR3 is 16 residues. Trimming pared 4 bases from V and 4 bases from J, leaving 20 bases between. Germline lookup yields CDR1 SGDLS and CDR2 YYNGEE. The CDR3 DNA sequence: TGTGCCAGCAGCCAAGTGGCGGGACTGGGAGGAGAGACCCAGTACTTC. Its protein product is CASSQVAGLGGETQYF. Supplemented by reference TRBV9 and TRBJ2-5, the full variable domain reads DSGVTQTPKHLITATGQRVTLRCSPRSGDLSVYWYQQSLDQGLQFLIQYYNGEERAKGNILERFSAQQFPDLHSELNLSSLELGDSALYFCASSQVAGLGGETQYFGPGTRLLVL.

The chain links TRBV20-1 to TRBJ2-7; 7 nucleotides agree with TRBD1. Germline loops: CDR1 DFQATT, CDR2 SNEGSKA (reference sequence). The CDR3 is 13 amino acids. After removal of 7 bases from V and 4 bases from J, the junction contained 10 bases not matched to a gene. CDR3 sequence: CSGAGTDFYEQYF. The CDR3 bases are TGCAGTGGCGCCGGGACAGACTTTTACGAGCAGTACTTC.

This clonotype was found many times. This chain links TRBV29-1 with TRBJ1-1; D is unresolved. V was cut by 1 base and J by 5 bases, with 14 bases left in between. The CDR3 is 14 residues long. CDR1 SQVTM and CDR2 ANQGSEA come from the germline V gene. The chain's CDR3 is CSVEGFLAGTEAFF. In DNA form, the CDR3 reads TGCAGCGTTGAAGGATTCTTGGCCGGGACTGAAGCTTTCTTT.

The CDR3 sequence: CASSVEERQGAHGYTF. The CDR3 coding sequence is TGTGCCAGCAGCGTTGAGGAGCGACAGGGGGCGCATGGCTACACCTTC. This chain links TRBV7-2 with TRBJ1-2; 10 bases match TRBD1. Germline V gene lookup returns CDR1 SGHTA and CDR2 FQGNSA. The CDR3 totals 16 residues. Trimming at V came to 5 bases and at J to 6 bases, leaving 12 bases not matched to a gene.

This clonotype has more than one count but fewer than ten. This chain joins TRBV29-1 and TRBJ2-6; 9 nucleotides line up with TRBD1. The CDR3 length is 16 residues. Germline CDR1 is SQVTM and CDR2 is ANQGSEA. Unmatched junction bases numbered 2, after V lost 2 bases and J lost 0 bases. CDR3 sequence: CSVEPTGGSGANVLTF. CDR3 nucleotides: TGCAGCGTTGAACCGACAGGGGGCTCTGGGGCCAACGTCCTGACTTTC.

This clonotype was detected only a few times. This sequence joins TRBV19 and TRBJ2-5; D is perhaps TRBD2 (7 bases). V was clipped by 3 bases and J by 1 base, with 12 bases between them. Germline values: CDR1 LNHDA, CDR2 SQIVND (reference sequence). The CDR3 runs to 15 residues. The CDR3: CASSMAGGPQETQYF. The CDR3 DNA is TGTGCCAGTAGTATGGCCGGGGGGCCCCAAGAGACCCAGTACTTC.

In the case of this clonotype: One junction end does not reproduce the germline sequence, and a read error may be involved. The J gene is TRBJ1-4, the V gene TRBV10-3; TRBD1 agrees at 7 bases. This CDR3 spans 18 amino acids. The germline V gene encodes CDR1 ENHRY and CDR2 SYGVKD. The CDR3 sequence: CASSEAGTAPTLWEKLFF. The DNA for the CDR3 is TGTGCCAGCAGTGAAGCGGGGACAGCCCCTACCCTGTGGGAAAAACTGTTTTTT.

This clonotype was seen more than once but under ten times. V usage is TRBV30 and J usage is TRBJ1-6; D ambiguous. The CDR3 is made up of 13 amino acids. In germline, CDR1 is GTSNPN, CDR2 SVGIG (reference sequence). V lost 4 bases to trimming and J lost 9 bases, with 13 bases between them. Here the CDR3 DNA reads TGTGCCTGGATTTCGGGGAACGGTTCACCCCTCCACTTT. Translating gives CAWISGNGSPLHF.

This clonotype was recorded many times. The V gene is TRBV11-2, the J gene TRBJ1-1; D not certain. Germline V gives CDR1 SGHAT, CDR2 FQNNGV. V lost 2 bases to trimming and J lost 0 bases, with 10 bases between them. The CDR3 has 15 residues. The CDR3 DNA follows: TGTGCCAGCAGCTTAAGAGGGTTTATGAACACTGAAGCTTTCTTT. This sequence encodes CASSLRGFMNTEAFF.

The rearrangement joins TRBV10-2 to TRBJ2-7; TRBD2 is a possible D gene (6 bases). The germline V gene encodes CDR1 WSHSY and CDR2 SAAADI. This CDR3 has 15 amino acids. V was pared by 4 bases and J by 1 base, with 14 bases between. The CDR3 sequence: CASSAGLPDSYEQYF. The CDR3 bases are TGCGCCAGCAGTGCCGGACTACCAGATTCCTACGAGCAGTACTTC.

J is TRBJ1-1 and V is TRBV9; D perhaps matches TRBD1 (6 bases). Germline lookup yields CDR1 SGDLS and CDR2 YYNGEE. Trimming pared 4 bases from V and 5 bases from J, leaving 21 bases between. The CDR3 contains 16 residues. CDR3 nucleotide sequence: TGTGCCAGCAGCCCAGGGGCAGGGATTTTAGGAACTGAAGCTTTCTTT. Protein sequence: CASSPGAGILGTEAFF.

The rearrangement links TRBV25-1 to TRBJ2-2; TRBD2 aligns across 8 bases. The CDR3 runs 16 residues. Germline CDR1 reads MGHDK; CDR2 reads SYGVNS. V dropped 6 bases and J dropped 5; count of bases not matched to a gene: 11. The CDR3 reads CASRPTGLAVTGELFF. The CDR3 DNA follows: TGTGCCAGCAGGCCCACTGGACTAGCCGTGACCGGGGAGCTGTTTTTT.

At least ten counts were recorded for this clonotype. The gene calls are TRBV2 and TRBJ1-5, with 7 positions matching TRBD1. V trimming: 8 bases; J trimming: 3 bases; junction bases outside the gene matches: 4. Germline V CDR1 and CDR2: SNHLY, FYNNEI. The CDR3 sequence is 13 residues long. CDR3 sequence: CASWGQLNQPQHF. The CDR3 DNA reads as TGTGCCAGCTGGGGACAGCTCAATCAGCCCCAGCATTTT.

The chain combines TRBV7-9 with TRBJ1-2; 8 bases are a match to TRBD1. The CDR3 totals 15 residues. The V segment lost 3 bases and the J segment 4 bases; nucleotides outside the gene matches: 7. CDR1 SEHNR and CDR2 FQNEAQ come from the germline V gene (reference sequence). Written as DNA, the CDR3 is TGTGCCAGCAGCTTGAGACCGGGACAGGCCTATGGCTACACCTTC. Translated, it gives CASSLRPGQAYGYTF.